This T cell receptor (beta chain) was captured by sequencing in a study of cytomegalovirus exposure and HLA in healthy donors. Study-level findings and limits: HLA-A and HLA-B allele assignments for most subjects were reportedly predicted accurately using TCR beta sequences. Many donors shared some public TCRs, even though most TCR sequences were rare. In a later analysis, a genetic analysis reported fewer productive-TCR N-insertions in an Asian-associated ancestry cluster than the cohort average. Among TCR beta chains of equal frequency, HLA-associated ones were more clonally expanded in a later analysis.

Trimming removed 0 bases at V and 6 bases at J, with 9 bases between. The CDR3 contains 14 residues. 60 Vbeta and 13 Jbeta primers were used in PCR. The repertoire was sequenced with immunoSEQ multiplex PCR; TCRdb's copy has only in-frame clones and lacks some. The sample yields some 130,000 clones, roughly 70% seen once. About this clone itself: What it binds is not known.

The sequence came from a middle-aged man in good health and CMV-seronegative. The chain combines TRBV23-1 with TRBJ2-1; D remains ambiguous. TRBV23-1 is sorted into the ORF group, with uncertain function. Sequencing was performed on PBMCs. CDR3 nucleotides: TGCGCCAGCAGTCAATCGTCCAGTATCAATGAGCAGTTCTTC. The encoded protein is CASSQSSSINEQFF.